These 27 T cell receptor beta chains came from one sample sequenced in a study of cytomegalovirus exposure and HLA in healthy donors. 13 Jbeta primers and 60 Vbeta primers were used for the PCR. Libraries were prepared by immunoSEQ multiplex PCR; TCRdb keeps only in-frame clonotypes and omits some of them. The sample holds some 130,000 clones, over 75% seen once. Specimen: PBMCs. The receptors were sampled from a man aged 25-40 years in good health.

The rearrangement joins TRBV6-6 to TRBJ2-5, with no clear D. Judging by the DNA end, TRBJ2-7 fits better; the J call may be wrong. The CDR3 is made up of 13 amino acids. Germline-derived CDR1 and CDR2 are MNHNY and SVGAGI (reference sequence). Here the CDR3 reads CASSYSPDYEQYF. In DNA, the CDR3 is TGTGCCAGCAGTTACTCTCCGGACTACGAGCAGTACTTC.

The chain couples TRBV30 to TRBJ2-3, with 8 bases lining up with TRBD2. J gave up 6 bases and V 3 bases, and 5 bases lay outside the gene matches. The CDR3 has 13 residues. Looked up from germline, CDR1 is GTSNPN and CDR2 is SVGIG (reference sequence). CDR3 sequence reads: CAWSAGGPDTQYF. The CDR3 DNA follows: TGTGCCTGGAGCGCGGGGGGCCCGGATACGCAGTATTTT.

J is TRBJ1-5 and V is TRBV4-1, with 7 bases lining up with TRBD1. The CDR3 contains 15 residues. V lost 3 bases, J lost 7 bases, and 9 bases stayed unmatched. The germline CDR1 and CDR2 sequences are MGHRA and YSYEKL. The CDR3 protein is CASSQVTGSGQPQHF. DNA of the CDR3: TGCGCCAGCAGCCAGGTGACAGGGTCTGGGCAGCCCCAGCATTTT.

V is TRBV11-1 and J is TRBJ2-3; no firm D call. Germline loops: CDR1 SGHAT, CDR2 FQDESV (reference sequence). The CDR3 runs to 11 residues. The V gene lost 5 bases and the J gene lost 6 bases, with 6 bases spanning the gap. As DNA, the CDR3 is TGTGCCAGCAGCGAACGGGATACGCAGTATTTT. Amino acids: CASSERDTQYF. The whole variable domain, remainder taken from reference TRBV11-1 and TRBJ2-3, is EAEVAQSPRYKITEKSQAVAFWCDPISGHATLYWYRQILGQGPELLVQFQDESVVDDSQLPKDRFSAERLKGVDSTLKIQPAELGDSAMYLCASSERDTQYFGPGTRLTVL.

This clone came up a few times. V usage is TRBV5-8 and J usage is TRBJ2-6; D might be TRBD2 (6 bases). Germline-derived CDR1 and CDR2 are SGHTS and YDEGEE. Deletions cut 3 bases from V and 0 bases from J, with 13 bases between. The CDR3 loop spans 17 amino acids. The CDR3 region is CASSSGTYLSGANVLTF. In DNA form, the CDR3 reads TGTGCCAGCAGCTCCGGGACTTACCTCTCTGGGGCCAACGTCCTGACTTTC.

The chain employs TRBV9 and TRBJ2-7; a possible D gene is TRBD1 (6 bases). This CDR3 is built from 16 residues. Trimming took off 1 base at V and 2 bases at J, with 16 bases between the two ends. Germline CDR1 reads SGDLS; CDR2 reads YYNGEE. In nucleotides, the CDR3 is TGTGCCAGCAGCGTAAGTGGGGGCGGACCCCCCTACGAGCAGTACTTC. As protein: CASSVSGGGPPYEQYF.

The genes are TRBV10-3 and TRBJ2-7, with TRBD2 matching 10 bases. Germline CDR1 and CDR2: ENHRY and SYGVKD. V gave up 2 bases and J gave up 3 bases; unmatched junction bases: 1. The CDR3 totals 14 residues. CDR3 nucleotides: TGTGCCATCAGTGAGGCTAGCGGGAGCTACGAGCAGTACTTC. This translates into CAISEASGSYEQYF.

CDR3 nucleotide sequence: TGTGCCAGCTCACCCAGGGAACGGGAGACTGGCTACACCTTC. It yields the protein CASSPRERETGYTF. The chain is built from TRBV18 and TRBJ1-2; TRBD1 is a possible D gene (5 bases). The ends were cut back, 3 bases at V and 7 bases at J, with 15 bases in the middle. The V gene's germline CDR1 is KGHSH and CDR2 LQKENI. This CDR3 is 14 amino acids long.

This sequence joins TRBV7-2 and TRBJ2-7; D is unresolved. V gave up 1 base and J gave up 2 bases, with 9 bases separating them. The CDR3 runs to 14 residues. The germline V gene encodes CDR1 SGHTA and CDR2 FQGNSA. This CDR3 reads CASSLEQITYEQYF. CDR3 DNA: TGTGCCAGCAGCTTAGAACAGATTACCTACGAGCAGTACTTC.

In the case of this clone: A read error may account for a junction end that differs from germline. The gene calls are TRBV5-4 and TRBJ2-3, with 9 bases fitting TRBD2. The CDR3 extends over 16 amino acids. Germline V gene data show CDR1 as SGHNT and CDR2 as YYREEE (reference sequence). CDR3 loop: CASSFGGGRARDAQYF. The CDR3 region has the DNA TGTGCCAGCAGCTTCGGTGGCGGGAGGGCGAGAGATGCGCAGTATTTT.

This sequence joins TRBV5-4 and TRBJ2-5, with a weak D call TRBD1 (6 bases). The germline CDR1 and CDR2 sequences are SGHNT and YYREEE (reference sequence). CDR3 length: 14 amino acids. The V end lost 1 base, the J end lost 2 bases, and 9 bases lay between the germline ends. The chain's CDR3 is CASSLYQGQETQYF. For the CDR3, the DNA is TGTGCCAGCAGCTTGTACCAGGGGCAAGAGACCCAGTACTTC.

This rearrangement joins TRBV2 to TRBJ2-2; 10 bases line up with TRBD2. The trim removed 4 bases at V and 5 bases at J, leaving 4 bases unmatched. Germline CDR1 is SNHLY and CDR2 is FYNNEI. CDR3 length: 15 residues. The CDR3 spells CASSGGLASTGELFF. The CDR3 coding sequence is TGTGCCAGCAGTGGGGGACTAGCGAGTACCGGGGAGCTGTTTTTT.

This clone has a single count. This chain uses TRBV5-1 with TRBJ1-5; D is perhaps TRBD1 (6 bases). V was cut by 4 bases and J by 2 bases, with 19 bases left in between. Germline CDR1 and CDR2: SGHRS and YFSETQ. The CDR3 is made up of 17 amino acids. The CDR3 DNA reads TGCGCCAGCAGCCCGTGGGGGGGGGCGGAGGGCAATCAGCCCCAGCATTTT. It is translated as CASSPWGGAEGNQPQHF.

This chain connects TRBV4-1 to TRBJ2-7; 9 positions match TRBD2. Germline lookup yields CDR1 MGHRA and CDR2 YSYEKL. V lost 1 base, J lost 2 bases, and 3 bases stayed unmatched. The CDR3 is made up of 15 amino acids. The DNA for the CDR3 is TGCGCCAGCAGCCAAGGACTAGCGGCTACCTACGAGCAGTACTTC. Residues: CASSQGLAATYEQYF.

About this clone itself: Here the CDR3 omits its conserved ending phenylalanine or tryptophan, so a read error is the likely source. The DNA is omitted, as the CDR3 cannot be located on it reliably, and the CDR3 follows TCRdb's listing. The V and J genes are TRBV7-3 and TRBJ2-3; TRBD1 is taken as the D call from the table, unchecked against the DNA. Germline lookup yields CDR1 SGHTA and CDR2 FQGTGA. The CDR3 contains 12 residues when both ends are counted. CDR3 residues: CASTLRQGESVL.

This chain joins TRBV18 and TRBJ2-7; tentative D call: TRBD2 (6 bases). This CDR3 is built from 17 residues. The germline V and J ends were trimmed by 3 bases and 6 bases, with 24 bases remaining between them. Germline CDR1 and CDR2: KGHSH and LQKENI. The CDR3 spells CASSPPERTIFEGEQYF. The CDR3 nucleotides are TGTGCCAGCTCACCGCCGGAAAGGACTATCTTTGAGGGCGAGCAGTACTTC.

This chain connects TRBV4-3 to TRBJ2-2; 10 bases are a match to TRBD2. With V trimmed by 0 bases and J by 1 base, 2 bases remained unmatched. The CDR3 loop spans 17 amino acids. CDR1 is LGHNA, CDR2 YSLEER, per germline. The CDR3 coding sequence is TGCGCCAGCAGCCAAGATAGACTAGCGGGGAACACCGGGGAGCTGTTTTTT. This gives the protein CASSQDRLAGNTGELFF.

The rearrangement joins TRBV19 to TRBJ2-3; D remains unclear. The V and J ends lost 3 bases and 4 bases respectively, with 14 bases between them. The CDR3 length is 15 residues. CDR1 is LNHDA, CDR2 SQIVND, per germline (reference sequence). This CDR3 reads CASSIGSAGSDTQYF. The CDR3 DNA is TGTGCCAGTAGTATCGGGTCGGCCGGCTCAGATACGCAGTATTTT.

The J gene is TRBJ2-2, the V gene TRBV18, with 9 bases fitting TRBD1. Trimming took 4 bases from V and 4 from J; bases not matched to a gene: 4. This CDR3 is 15 amino acids long. The germline V gene has CDR1 KGHSH and CDR2 LQKENI. The CDR3 nucleotides are TGTGCCAGCTCACTCGGACAGGGGCCCACCGGGGAGCTGTTTTTT. This encodes CASSLGQGPTGELFF.

About this clone: One end of the junction is discordant with germline, which a read error may explain. This chain connects TRBV7-9 to TRBJ2-7, with D hard to call. Looked up from germline, CDR1 is SEHNR and CDR2 is FQNEAQ (reference sequence). The CDR3 sequence is 16 residues long. Here the CDR3 reads CSSSLDPPAPSYEQYF. In DNA, the CDR3 is TGTTCCAGCAGCTTAGACCCCCCCGCGCCTTCCTACGAGCAGTACTTC.

This clone was seen a few times. The rearrangement uses TRBV7-3 and TRBJ2-1, with 13 nucleotides matching TRBD2. This CDR3 is 15 amino acids long. V dropped 2 bases and J dropped 7; count of bases not matched to a gene: 2. Germline V CDR1 and CDR2: SGHTA, FQGTGA. CDR3 nucleotide sequence: TGTGCCAGCAGCTTAGGACTAGCGGGAGTGAATGAGCAGTTCTTC. Its translation: CASSLGLAGVNEQFF.

This chain uses TRBV11-2 with TRBJ2-1; 11 nucleotides agree with TRBD2. The V gene's germline CDR1 is SGHAT and CDR2 FQNNGV. Germline trimming cut 3 bases from V and 8 bases from J; bases unmatched to any gene: 3. The CDR3 contains 14 residues. CDR3: CASSLTSGIDEQFF. CDR3 bases: TGTGCCAGCAGCTTGACTAGCGGGATCGATGAGCAGTTCTTC.

This chain links TRBV4-3 with TRBJ1-2; D remains unclear. The germline V gene has CDR1 LGHNA and CDR2 YSLEER. V lost 0 bases, J lost 2 bases, and 4 bases lay in between. This CDR3 has 13 residues. The CDR3: CASSQEQNYGYTF. CDR3 nucleotides: TGCGCCAGCAGCCAAGAGCAGAACTATGGCTACACCTTC.

This clone was detected once. This chain uses TRBV19 with TRBJ2-2; D is undetermined. Trimming cost V 3 bases and J 1 base, with 6 bases left between them. The CDR3 is 14 residues long. Looked up from germline, CDR1 is LNHDA and CDR2 is SQIVND (reference sequence). The CDR3 spells CASSMSWNTGELFF. In nucleotides, the CDR3 is TGTGCCAGTAGTATGTCATGGAACACCGGGGAGCTGTTTTTT.

The rearrangement uses TRBV2 and TRBJ2-2; 11 nucleotides align to TRBD2. Trimming took 8 bases from V and 5 from J; bases not matched to a gene: 4. The CDR3 spans 14 residues. From germline, CDR1 is SNHLY and CDR2 FYNNEI. The CDR3 DNA follows: TGTGCCAGCCTGGGACTAGCGGAAACCGGGGAGCTGTTTTTT. It codes for CASLGLAETGELFF.

This chain uses TRBV7-3 with TRBJ2-1; 12 positions match TRBD2. V was pared by 2 bases and J by 7 bases, with 3 bases of the junction left unmatched. Looked up from germline, CDR1 is SGHTA and CDR2 is FQGTGA. The CDR3 contains 15 residues. CDR3 coding DNA: TGTGCCAGCAGCTTAGGCGGGACTAGCGGGAATGAGCAGTTCTTC. Encoded protein: CASSLGGTSGNEQFF.

V and J are TRBV4-2 and TRBJ2-3; maybe TRBD1 (5 bases). CDR1 is LGHNA, CDR2 YNFKEQ, per germline. This CDR3 has 15 residues. V lost 3 bases and J 4 bases, leaving 14 bases between the germline ends. CDR3 bases: TGTGCCAGCAGCCAGGGCCAGGGAAGTTCAGATACGCAGTATTTT. It is translated as CASSQGQGSSDTQYF.